This passage covers 2 T cell receptor beta chains from one sample sequenced in a study of blood T cell repertoires in COVID-19. Assay used: immunoSEQ multiplex PCR; TCRdb lists only in-frame clones, some missing. The sample has 200,000 to 250,000 clones, 82% seen once. The material sequenced was peripheral blood. Receptor source: a woman at least 80 years old with acute or convalescent COVID-19.

The rearrangement uses TRBV5-1 and TRBJ1-6; D remains unclear. This CDR3 is built from 13 residues. Per germline, CDR1 SGHRS and CDR2 YFSETQ. Trimming left V 4 bases short and J 7 bases short, with 9 bases between. CDR3 in amino acids: CASSPRGNSPLHF. The CDR3 DNA is TGCGCCAGCAGCCCCCGAGGAAATTCACCCCTCCACTTT.

This clone showed up just a few times. The chain recombines TRBV15 with TRBJ1-1; perhaps TRBD1 as D (6 bases). CDR3 length equals 15 residues. CDR1 is LNHNV and CDR2 is YYDKDF in the germline V gene (reference sequence). V shed 1 base and J shed 1 base, with 10 bases lying between them. CDR3 nucleotide sequence: TGTGCCACCAGCAGAGTGGGGGGGGCGAACACTGAAGCTTTCTTT. Protein product: CATSRVGGANTEAFF.